A single sample is the source of the 31 T cell receptor beta chains below, sequenced in a study of control samples from healthy donors and cancer patients. The protocol was immunoSEQ multiplex PCR, while the TCRdb copy is restricted to in-frame clones and leaves out a portion. The data show about 54,000 clones, around 95% seen once. Sample: blood. The receptors originated from a woman in her twenties or thirties in good health.

The gene calls are TRBV5-4 and TRBJ1-1, with D possibly matching TRBD1 (6 bases). This CDR3 is built from 15 residues. Germline values: CDR1 SGHNT, CDR2 YYREEE (reference sequence). V lost 4 bases and J lost 4, with 17 bases in between. CDR3 nucleotide sequence: TGTGCCAGCAGCGTAGATCGGACAGTTGTCACTGAAGCTTTCTTT. Amino acids: CASSVDRTVVTEAFF.

The genes are TRBV15 and TRBJ2-1; 8 positions agree with TRBD2. Germline V gene lookup returns CDR1 LNHNV and CDR2 YYDKDF (reference sequence). After removal of 5 bases from V and 2 bases from J, the junction contained 5 bases not matched to a gene. The CDR3 spans 15 residues. The CDR3 is CATSGSGEAYNEQFF. The CDR3 DNA reads TGTGCCACCAGCGGTAGCGGGGAAGCCTACAATGAGCAGTTCTTC.

The chain has TRBV5-1 and TRBJ2-1; 8 bases agree with TRBD1. The CDR3 spans 13 residues. V lost 4 bases to trimming and J lost 6 bases; unmatched junction nucleotides: 3. Per the germline V gene, CDR1 is SGHRS and CDR2 is YFSETQ. CDR3 nucleotides: TGCGCCAGCAGCGTCACAGGGGGCAATGAGCAGTTCTTC. This translates into CASSVTGGNEQFF.

This rearrangement joins TRBV6-5 to TRBJ2-3, with 9 bases matching TRBD2. This CDR3 has 13 amino acids. The V segment lost 6 bases and the J segment 9 bases; nucleotides outside the gene matches: 7. Germline V gives CDR1 MNHEY, CDR2 SVGAGI. CDR3 sequence: CASRMREGGTQYF. DNA of the CDR3: TGTGCCAGCAGGATGCGGGAGGGTGGGACGCAGTATTTT.

This chain connects TRBV4-2 to TRBJ2-7; 9 bases are a match to TRBD1. CDR3 size: 13 residues. After removal of 5 bases from V and 3 bases from J, the junction contained 2 bases not matched to a gene. Germline CDR1 LGHNA, CDR2 YNFKEQ. The CDR3 DNA follows: TGTGCCAGCAGCTCGACAGGGGGCTACGAGCAGTACTTC. Its translation: CASSSTGGYEQYF.

The chain recombines TRBV18 with TRBJ1-2, with 11 bases fitting TRBD1. The CDR3 loop spans 18 amino acids. Germline V gene sequence: CDR1 KGHSH, CDR2 LQKENI. V lost 3 bases, J lost 0 bases, and 9 bases stayed unmatched. The CDR3 region is CASSPFGQGAGANYGYTF. The CDR3 DNA follows: TGTGCCAGCTCACCTTTCGGACAGGGGGCTGGAGCTAACTATGGCTACACCTTC.

The chain carries TRBV4-1 and TRBJ1-6; D is perhaps TRBD1 (5 bases). CDR1 MGHRA and CDR2 YSYEKL come from the germline V gene. V gave up 3 bases and J gave up 7 bases, with 16 bases separating them. The CDR3 loop spans 16 amino acids. CDR3 sequence reads: CASSHQNRGQNSPLHF. The DNA of the CDR3 is TGCGCCAGCAGCCATCAAAACCGGGGCCAAAATTCACCCCTCCACTTT.

The chain recombines TRBV28 with TRBJ2-1; 14 bases agree with TRBD2. Germline V lookup: CDR1 MDHEN, CDR2 SYDVKM. J was trimmed by 8 bases and V by 6 bases; bases with no gene match: 6. The CDR3 has 15 amino acids. The CDR3 region has the DNA TGTGCCAGCAGGCCGGGACTAGCGGGAGTCTATGAGCAGTTCTTC. It is translated as CASRPGLAGVYEQFF.

The chain is built from TRBV10-3 and TRBJ2-2, with D possibly being TRBD2 (6 bases). Trimming removed 6 bases from V and 4 bases from J, with 15 bases in between. Germline V CDR1 and CDR2: ENHRY, SYGVKD. The CDR3 extends over 15 amino acids. The CDR3 sequence: CAISVRGWGTGELFF. In DNA form, the CDR3 reads TGTGCCATCAGCGTGCGGGGATGGGGCACCGGGGAGCTGTTTTTT.

This clone was recorded only once. DNA for the CDR3: TGTGCCAGCAGCGGGGGTGTCGGGACAAGAGGGCGCGGGGAGCTGTTTTTT. It is translated as CASSGGVGTRGRGELFF. This chain links TRBV2 with TRBJ2-2, with D possibly being TRBD1 or TRBD2 (6 bases each). Germline-derived CDR1 and CDR2 are SNHLY and FYNNEI. The CDR3 has 17 amino acids. Deletions cut 6 bases from V and 7 bases from J, with 24 bases between.

V usage is TRBV7-9 and J usage is TRBJ1-4; 7 bases map to TRBD1. V gave up 5 bases and J gave up 5 bases; unmatched junction bases: 5. CDR3 length: 14 residues. The germline CDR1 and CDR2 sequences are SEHNR and FQNEAQ (reference sequence). The CDR3 DNA is TGTGCCAGCAGCCCGACAGGGAAAAATGAAAAACTGTTTTTT. This sequence encodes CASSPTGKNEKLFF.

V is TRBV28 and J is TRBJ1-1; tentatively, D is TRBD1 (6 bases). CDR1 is MDHEN, CDR2 SYDVKM, per germline. Trimming took off 7 bases at V and 3 bases at J, with 18 bases between the two ends. The CDR3 is 15 residues long. CDR3 bases: TGTGCCAGCACCCTCACAGGGCTCGCGGACACTGAAGCTTTCTTT. Translation: CASTLTGLADTEAFF.

In the case of this clone: At one end the junction does not follow the germline gene, possibly because of a read error. The chain joins TRBV7-9 to TRBJ2-1, with 12 bases fitting TRBD2. Germline assignment: CDR1 SEHNR and CDR2 FQNEAQ (reference sequence). The CDR3 totals 15 residues. CDR3 protein: CASSLAGGDSNEQFF. For the CDR3, the DNA is TGTGCCAGCAGCCTAGCGGGAGGGGACTCCAATGAGCAGTTCTTC.

The CDR3 DNA follows: TGTGCCAGCAGCTCAGGGGGAACTCAGCCCCAGCATTTT. Protein: CASSSGGTQPQHF. This rearrangement joins TRBV28 to TRBJ1-5, with 7 nucleotides matching TRBD1. V dropped 6 bases and J dropped 6; count of bases not matched to a gene: 5. This CDR3 is built from 13 residues. CDR1 and CDR2 (germline): MDHEN, SYDVKM.

The V gene is TRBV24-1, the J gene TRBJ1-2; perhaps TRBD1 as D (5 bases). CDR1 is KGHDR, CDR2 SFDVKD, per germline. V dropped 1 base and J dropped 8 bases, with 13 bases sitting between them. The CDR3 contains 14 residues. CDR3 loop: CATSDLSREQGYTF. Written as DNA, the CDR3 is TGTGCCACCAGTGATTTAAGCAGGGAGCAAGGCTACACCTTC.

The V gene is TRBV5-6, the J gene TRBJ1-1; D is ambiguous. Trimming stripped 0 bases from V and 4 bases from J, with 7 bases between. Germline CDR1 reads SGHDT; CDR2 reads YYEEEE. The CDR3 length is 13 residues. The CDR3 loop reads CASSLGGSTEAFF. CDR3 coding DNA: TGTGCCAGCAGCTTGGGAGGGAGCACTGAAGCTTTCTTT.

V gene TRBV6-5 combines with J gene TRBJ1-4, with 8 bases lining up with TRBD1. The CDR3 loop spans 12 amino acids. The germline CDR1 and CDR2 sequences are MNHEY and SVGAGI. V lost 9 bases and J lost 7; bases outside the gene matches: 4. CDR3 coding DNA: TGTGCCAGTACAGGGGGGGGTGAAAAACTGTTTTTT. Residues: CASTGGGEKLFF.

The rearrangement uses TRBV5-1 and TRBJ2-3, with D possibly matching TRBD1 (5 bases). Germline V CDR1 and CDR2: SGHRS, YFSETQ. V shed 4 bases and J shed 1 base, with 10 bases lying between them. The CDR3 is 14 amino acids. The CDR3 DNA sequence: TGCGCCAGCAGCCGGGTAGGGGGCACAGATACGCAGTATTTT. Amino acids: CASSRVGGTDTQYF.

The rearrangement uses TRBV6-6 and TRBJ1-5, with D perhaps matching TRBD1 (5 bases). The CDR3 spans 15 residues. V was trimmed by 0 bases and J by 7 bases, leaving 13 bases between them. CDR1 and CDR2 from the germline V gene are MNHNY and SVGAGI (reference sequence). The CDR3 coding sequence is TGTGCCAGCAGTTACTCGGGGGAGGGCGGGCAGCCCCAGCATTTT. It codes for CASSYSGEGGQPQHF.

This chain joins TRBV5-6 and TRBJ1-6; no reliable D call. CDR3 length: 14 residues. V lost 4 bases to trimming and J lost 10 bases, with 15 bases between them. Germline V CDR1 and CDR2: SGHDT, YYEEEE. The DNA of the CDR3 is TGTGCCAGCAGCGTTGACGCGCTGAACTCACCCCTCCACTTT. It specifies CASSVDALNSPLHF.

The chain has TRBV3-1 (or the pseudogene TRBV3-2) and TRBJ1-1, with D possibly being TRBD1 (5 bases). Trimming left V 1 base short and J 4 bases short, with 10 bases between. This CDR3 spans 14 amino acids. Germline assignment: CDR1 LGHDT and CDR2 YNNKEL (reference sequence). The CDR3 nucleotides read TGTGCCAGCAGCCAAGGGTTTGGGGGCACTGAAGCTTTCTTT. It is translated as CASSQGFGGTEAFF.

The J gene is TRBJ2-2, the V gene TRBV19, with D perhaps matching TRBD1 (6 bases). The CDR3 totals 15 residues. Per the germline V gene, CDR1 is LNHDA and CDR2 is SQIVND (reference sequence). V dropped 10 bases and J dropped 0 bases, with 15 bases sitting between them. The chain's CDR3 is CATKQGGANTGELFF. CDR3 nucleotide sequence: TGTGCCACAAAACAGGGCGGAGCGAACACCGGGGAGCTGTTTTTT.

V is TRBV12-3 or TRBV12-4 and J is TRBJ2-7; the D is unclear. This CDR3 comprises 12 residues. V lost 1 base and J 5 bases, leaving 6 bases between the germline ends. The CDR3 DNA reads TGTGCCAGCAGTTTAGGGCTCGACGAGCAGTACTTC. Amino acids: CASSLGLDEQYF.

The V call is TRBV6-6, the J call TRBJ2-2; 13 bases are a match to TRBD2. This CDR3 is 16 amino acids long. Per the germline V gene, CDR1 is MNHNY and CDR2 is SVGAGI (reference sequence). Trimming cost V 5 bases and J 2 bases; bases outside gene matches: 2. The CDR3 nucleotides read TGTGCCAGCAGTCGACTAGCGGGAGGTAACACCGGGGAGCTGTTTTTT. Residues: CASSRLAGGNTGELFF.

The rearrangement links TRBV28 to TRBJ1-1; D might be TRBD1 (6 bases). With 2 bases removed from V and 0 bases from J, the gap between germline ends came to 16 bases. The CDR3 runs 17 residues. Germline V CDR1 and CDR2: MDHEN, SYDVKM. The CDR3 nucleotides read TGTGCCAGCAGTTTACGGACGACAGGTACAATGAACACTGAAGCTTTCTTT. As protein: CASSLRTTGTMNTEAFF.

The rearrangement joins TRBV19 to TRBJ2-6; tentatively, D is TRBD1 (6 bases). The CDR3 totals 16 residues. CDR1 LNHDA and CDR2 SQIVND come from the germline V gene (reference sequence). V was shortened by 7 bases and J by 0 bases, with 13 bases between the two germline ends. CDR3 region: CASNRDPNSGANVLTF. The DNA for the CDR3 is TGTGCCAGTAACAGGGACCCGAACTCTGGGGCCAACGTCCTGACTTTC.

This clone showed up just a few times. J is TRBJ2-3 and V is TRBV19; 11 bases line up with TRBD2. This CDR3 has 15 amino acids. Unmatched junction bases numbered 2, after V lost 0 bases and J lost 6 bases. Germline CDR1 LNHDA, CDR2 SQIVND (reference sequence). The CDR3 nucleotides are TGTGCCAGTAGTATAGAGACTAGCGGGATGGATACGCAGTATTTT. It encodes CASSIETSGMDTQYF.

This clone was observed once. The rearrangement joins TRBV27 to TRBJ2-5; 9 bases are a match to TRBD2. Germline V gene data show CDR1 as MNHEY and CDR2 as SMNVEV (reference sequence). The CDR3 covers 17 residues. V shed 5 bases, J shed 5 bases, and the junction held 15 bases outside the gene matches. CDR3 in amino acids: CASSTPRGGGAYETQYF. CDR3 bases: TGTGCCAGCAGTACCCCGCGGGGCGGGGGGGCGTATGAGACCCAGTACTTC.

The rearrangement links TRBV5-8 to TRBJ2-7, with 8 bases matching TRBD1. The CDR3 length is 12 residues. The V gene end was trimmed by 4 bases and the J gene end by 6 bases; junction bases not matched to a gene: 3. Germline V lookup: CDR1 SGHTS, CDR2 YDEGEE. CDR3 sequence reads: CASSPGQVEQYF. CDR3 DNA sequence: TGTGCCAGCAGCCCGGGACAGGTCGAGCAGTACTTC.

CDR3 DNA: TGTGCCAGCAGTGACTCGAGTCGGGGACAGACCACCGGGGAGCTGTTTTTT. Its translation: CASSDSSRGQTTGELFF. V is TRBV6-4 and J is TRBJ2-2; 7 bases are a match to TRBD1. Germline V gene lookup returns CDR1 MRHNA and CDR2 SNTAGT. V shed 0 bases and J 4 bases; nucleotides not matched to a gene: 8. The CDR3 covers 17 residues.

The chain has TRBV7-8 and TRBJ1-2, with TRBD1 identical over 7 bases. CDR3 length equals 15 residues. V shed 0 bases and J 4 bases; nucleotides not matched to a gene: 5. Germline assignment: CDR1 SGHVS and CDR2 FQNEAQ. As DNA, the CDR3 is TGTGCCAGCAGCTTAGCGGGGGACAGTATCTATGGCTACACCTTC. This gives the protein CASSLAGDSIYGYTF.